These 21 T cell receptor beta chains came from one sample sequenced in a study of shared clonotypes between healthy human individuals. TCRdb keeps only in-frame clones here, not all; method: immunoSEQ multiplex PCR. The table lists under 600,000 clones, nearly 80% of them singletons. Material for sequencing was PBMCs. The source is a woman in her forties in good health. Some clones in this sample may be carry-over from other donors' samples.

This clone has more than one count but fewer than ten. J is TRBJ1-2 and V is TRBV15; perhaps TRBD1 as D (6 bases). This CDR3 comprises 14 residues. From germline, CDR1 is LNHNV and CDR2 YYDKDF (reference sequence). V lost 5 bases and J 2 bases, leaving 12 bases between the germline ends. CDR3 nucleotide sequence: TGTGCCACCAGCGGACAGCGGGGGAACTATGGCTACACCTTC. This gives the protein CATSGQRGNYGYTF.

V gene TRBV7-3 combines with J gene TRBJ1-3; D may be TRBD1 (5 bases). The germline V gene encodes CDR1 SGHTA and CDR2 FQGTGA. The CDR3 contains 17 residues. V gave up 2 bases and J gave up 4 bases, with 18 bases separating them. The chain's CDR3 is CASSLFPRGAGGNTIYF. CDR3 in DNA: TGTGCCAGCAGCTTATTCCCGAGAGGTGCAGGGGGAAACACCATATATTTT.

This chain uses TRBV30 with TRBJ1-2; 10 bases fit TRBD1. In germline, CDR1 is GTSNPN, CDR2 SVGIG (reference sequence). J was trimmed by 2 bases and V by 5 bases; bases with no gene match: 5. The CDR3 runs 14 residues. The CDR3 here is CAWSRQGANYGYTF. In DNA, the CDR3 is TGTGCCTGGTCTCGACAGGGGGCAAACTATGGCTACACCTTC. The full variable domain, its missing parts supplied by reference TRBV30 and TRBJ1-2, is SQTIHQWPATLVQPVGSPLSLECTVEGTSNPNLYWYRQAAGRGLQLLFYSVGIGQISSEVPQNLSASRPQDRQFILSSKKLLLSDSGFYLCAWSRQGANYGYTFGSGTRLTVV.

The rearrangement uses TRBV19 and TRBJ2-7; TRBD1 agrees at 8 bases. The CDR3 is made up of 16 amino acids. Germline V CDR1 and CDR2: LNHDA, SQIVND (reference sequence). V shed 4 bases, J shed 3 bases, and the junction held 11 bases outside the gene matches. CDR3 bases: TGTGCCAGTAGTACGGGCATGGACAGGGTAGGCTACGAGCAGTACTTC. Translating gives CASSTGMDRVGYEQYF.

The chain links TRBV11-2 to TRBJ2-1, with D unclear. Trimming cost V 5 bases and J 0 bases, with 14 bases left between them. Germline V gene lookup returns CDR1 SGHAT and CDR2 FQNNGV. The CDR3 runs to 16 residues. CDR3 loop: CASSPPPFTSYNEQFF. The CDR3 DNA is TGTGCCAGCAGCCCACCGCCCTTTACCTCCTACAATGAGCAGTTCTTC.

The V gene is TRBV9, the J gene TRBJ2-1; 10 bases are shared with TRBD2. Germline loops: CDR1 SGDLS, CDR2 YYNGEE. Losses at the gene ends were 4 bases for V and 4 bases for J; bases not matched to a gene: 11. The CDR3 covers 17 residues. The CDR3 nucleotides read TGTGCCAGCAGCCCTACCCTACGGACTAGCGGTTACAATGAGCAGTTCTTC. This gives the protein CASSPTLRTSGYNEQFF. Full variable domain (missing parts from reference TRBV9 and TRBJ2-1): DSGVTQTPKHLITATGQRVTLRCSPRSGDLSVYWYQQSLDQGLQFLIQYYNGEERAKGNILERFSAQQFPDLHSELNLSSLELGDSALYFCASSPTLRTSGYNEQFFGPGTRLTVL.

The V and J genes are TRBV18 and TRBJ2-5; no firm D call. Trimming shortened V by 2 bases and J by 5 bases, and 9 bases separated the two germline ends. Germline-derived CDR1 and CDR2 are KGHSH and LQKENI. The CDR3 loop spans 13 amino acids. CDR3 DNA: TGTGCCAGCTCACCAGATGCCGGGGAGACCCAGTACTTC. Protein sequence: CASSPDAGETQYF.

The V and J genes are TRBV29-1 and TRBJ2-1, with 11 bases that match TRBD2. This CDR3 contains 16 residues. Germline lookup yields CDR1 SQVTM and CDR2 ANQGSEA. V was pared by 7 bases and J by 1 base, with 9 bases of the junction left unmatched. The CDR3 nucleotides are TGCAGCGGTGTAGCGGGAGGGCCGATATCCTACAATGAGCAGTTCTTC. As protein: CSGVAGGPISYNEQFF.

J is TRBJ2-7 and V is TRBV18; D is ambiguous. Trimming removed 0 bases from V and 0 bases from J, with 12 bases in between. Germline loops: CDR1 KGHSH, CDR2 LQKENI. The CDR3 covers 16 residues. The CDR3 protein is CASSPPSMQASYEQYF. CDR3 bases: TGTGCCAGCTCACCACCGAGTATGCAGGCCTCCTACGAGCAGTACTTC.

This clone was seen only a few times. The chain joins TRBV2 to TRBJ2-7; 9 bases line up with TRBD1. V shed 2 bases, J shed 3 bases, and the junction held 5 bases outside the gene matches. Per germline, CDR1 SNHLY and CDR2 FYNNEI. The CDR3 contains 15 residues. In nucleotides, the CDR3 is TGTGCCAGCAGTGAAATGGGACAGGGCTTCTACGAGCAGTACTTC. This sequence encodes CASSEMGQGFYEQYF.

This chain uses TRBV7-2 with TRBJ2-7, with 12 nucleotides matching TRBD2. The ends lost 4 bases at V and 4 bases at J; junction bases unmatched: 5. The CDR3 has 15 amino acids. The germline V gene has CDR1 SGHTA and CDR2 FQGNSA. As DNA, the CDR3 is TGTGCCAGCAGCTGGCTACTAGCGGGAGGTTACGAGCAGTACTTC. It translates to CASSWLLAGGYEQYF.

This chain uses TRBV10-3 with TRBJ2-7; tentatively, D is TRBD2 (5 bases). V was trimmed by 0 bases and J by 2 bases, leaving 8 bases between them. Germline V gives CDR1 ENHRY, CDR2 SYGVKD. CDR3 length: 14 residues. The DNA of the CDR3 is TGTGCCATCAGTGAGTCGCTGACTACCTACGAGCAGTACTTC. Translated: CAISESLTTYEQYF.

This chain joins TRBV27 and TRBJ2-5; D ambiguous. The V and J ends lost 3 bases and 5 bases respectively, with 13 bases between them. Germline assignment: CDR1 MNHEY and CDR2 SMNVEV (reference sequence). The CDR3 spans 14 residues. This CDR3 is CASSFSGVLETQYF. In DNA, the CDR3 is TGTGCCAGCAGTTTTTCTGGGGTATTGGAGACCCAGTACTTC.

The gene calls are TRBV28 and TRBJ1-5, with D unclear. The V gene lost 5 bases and the J gene lost 6 bases, with 8 bases spanning the gap. CDR3 length equals 12 residues. Germline V gene sequence: CDR1 MDHEN, CDR2 SYDVKM. The CDR3 protein is CASSQGTQPQHF. CDR3 bases: TGTGCCAGCAGTCAAGGTACTCAGCCCCAGCATTTT.

The chain joins TRBV20-1 to TRBJ1-1; TRBD1 is a possible D gene (6 bases). Trimming removed 6 bases from V and 10 bases from J, with 15 bases in between. The CDR3 is 11 residues long. CDR1 and CDR2 (germline): DFQATT, SNEGSKA (reference sequence). Written as DNA, the CDR3 is TGCAGTGCCCTTAACAGGGACACAGCTTTCTTT. Translating gives CSALNRDTAFF.

The chain links TRBV6-1 to TRBJ2-2; 9 bases fit TRBD2. The germline V gene encodes CDR1 MNHNS and CDR2 SASEGT. The CDR3 is made up of 14 amino acids. The junction had 4 bases not matched to a gene; V was cut back by 6 bases and J by 5 bases. The CDR3 protein is CASRSLAGTGELFF. DNA for the CDR3: TGTGCCAGCAGGTCTCTAGCGGGAACCGGGGAGCTGTTTTTT.

The genes are TRBV11-2 and TRBJ2-5; 8 bases are a match to TRBD2. The junction had 10 bases not matched to a gene; V was cut back by 5 bases and J by 5 bases. The germline gives CDR1 SGHAT, CDR2 FQNNGV. The CDR3 is made up of 15 amino acids. The CDR3: CASSLVGRAIETQYF. The CDR3 nucleotides are TGTGCCAGCAGCCTGGTCGGGAGGGCCATTGAGACCCAGTACTTC.

The chain carries TRBV7-8 and TRBJ1-1, with D hard to call. V was shortened by 1 base and J by 5 bases, with 14 bases between the two germline ends. The CDR3 length is 15 residues. In germline, CDR1 is SGHVS, CDR2 FQNEAQ. Written as DNA, the CDR3 is TGTGCCAGCAGCTTAGTCCGGTTTTTTAAGACTGAAGCTTTCTTT. This encodes CASSLVRFFKTEAFF.

The chain joins TRBV7-2 to TRBJ2-7; D is ambiguous. CDR3 length: 13 residues. Germline V gene lookup returns CDR1 SGHTA and CDR2 FQGNSA. V lost 1 base, J lost 5 bases, and 9 bases lay in between. Here the CDR3 reads CASSLEWLDEQYF. CDR3 nucleotides: TGTGCCAGCAGCTTAGAATGGCTAGACGAGCAGTACTTC.

V and J are TRBV9 and TRBJ1-2; D is unclear. This CDR3 region has 12 residues. Germline values: CDR1 SGDLS, CDR2 YYNGEE. The V gene lost 4 bases and the J gene lost 12 bases, with 16 bases spanning the gap. The CDR3 nucleotides are TGTGCCAGCAGCCTTAATGGCAATGCCGACACCTTC. This encodes CASSLNGNADTF.

The J gene is TRBJ1-2, the V gene TRBV6-5; D perhaps matches TRBD1 (6 bases). The germline V gene has CDR1 MNHEY and CDR2 SVGAGI. The CDR3 totals 14 residues. The germline V and J ends were trimmed by 2 bases and 2 bases, with 9 bases remaining between them. The CDR3 DNA is TGTGCCAGCAGTTACAGGGGGTTGAACTATGGCTACACCTTC. Translation: CASSYRGLNYGYTF.